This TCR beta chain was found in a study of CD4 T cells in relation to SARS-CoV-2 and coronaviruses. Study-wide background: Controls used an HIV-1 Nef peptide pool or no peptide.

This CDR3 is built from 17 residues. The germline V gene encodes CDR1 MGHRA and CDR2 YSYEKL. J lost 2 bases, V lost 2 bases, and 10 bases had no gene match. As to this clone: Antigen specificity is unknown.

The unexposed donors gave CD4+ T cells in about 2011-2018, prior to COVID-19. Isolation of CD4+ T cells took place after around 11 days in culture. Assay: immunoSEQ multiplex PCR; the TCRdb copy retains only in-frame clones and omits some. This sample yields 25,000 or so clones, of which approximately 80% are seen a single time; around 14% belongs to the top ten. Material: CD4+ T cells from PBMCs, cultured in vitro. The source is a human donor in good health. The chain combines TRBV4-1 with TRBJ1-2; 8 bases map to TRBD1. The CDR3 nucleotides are TGCGCCAGCAGCCAACCCCGGACAGGGAGTTCGAACTATGGCTACACCTTC. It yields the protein CASSQPRTGSSNYGYTF.